One T cell receptor beta chain is described in this entry. Its antigen is unknown. No base quality values were provided; no much bigger clone lies one nucleotide off. Receptor libraries were prepared by the immunoSEQ multiplex PCR assay. TCRdb retrieved this table from immuneACCESS and kept in-frame rearrangements only. Not all clones are present; in checked studies, unresolved V genes account for under half, and no reason is known for the remainder. This sample has about 85,000 clones in its table, and 90% of those were observed once. The ten top clones hold over 3% of the sample. The CDR3, from cysteine to phenylalanine, totals 16 residues. Here the CDR3 DNA is all that survives: 48 bases in frame from base 1. Germline trimming amounts to 0 bases on V and 4 bases on J, with 6 as the count of junction bases outside the gene matches. Reading the germline V gene gives CDR1 SGHTS and CDR2 YDEGEE. The data are from a study of control samples from healthy donors and cancer patients (dated by TCRdb to the early 2020s).

The specimen was blood. The rearranged chain carries TRBV5-8 and TRBJ1-5; 8 middle bases align to TRBD1. This TCR derives from a woman between 18 and 29 years old in good health. The DNA sequence reads TGTGCCAGCAGCTTGGCTCTTGGACAGGGAAATCAGCCCCAGCATTTT. Its protein product is CASSLALGQGNQPQHF.